This T cell receptor (beta chain) was observed in a study of regulatory T cells in long-lasting Graves disease. Study-level points and caveats: TRBV28, TRBJ1-2 and TRBJ2-5 emerged as the favored segments in persistent disease. Persistent-disease Graves' patients showed less TCR diversity than new cases.

Only a few counts were recorded for this clonotype. Its antigen remains unidentified. The germline V gene has CDR1 LNHDA and CDR2 SQIVND (reference sequence). The trim removed 5 bases at V and 1 base at J, leaving 10 bases unmatched. This CDR3 region has 17 residues. Regarding time point: persistent/refractory GD, antithyroid drugs over 5 years with positive TRAb. RNA isolated from PBMCs was used to make the TCR library. Patients all came to the study from an endocrinology department in Xi'an, China. EDTA tubes received around 9.4 milliliters of collected peripheral blood. HTBI primers from iRepertoire and Arm-PCR of CDR3 regions yielded the TCR beta libraries. TCRdb redid the calling of the multiplex PCR reads with MiXCR, one entry per CDR3 protein. The sample shows a few hundred thousand distinct CDR3 sequences, about 20% of them seen only once.

The rearrangement links TRBV19 to TRBJ1-5, with TRBD1 matching over 8 bases. The sequence came from a female donor with Graves disease. This specimen was peripheral blood mononuclear cells (PBMCs), taken when the disease was refractory, from a patient treated with antithyroid drugs. The CDR3 DNA reads as TGTGCCAGTAGTTTGTCCCTCCAGGGGGCGAGCAATCAGCCCCAGCATTTT. This gives the protein CASSLSLQGASNQPQHF.